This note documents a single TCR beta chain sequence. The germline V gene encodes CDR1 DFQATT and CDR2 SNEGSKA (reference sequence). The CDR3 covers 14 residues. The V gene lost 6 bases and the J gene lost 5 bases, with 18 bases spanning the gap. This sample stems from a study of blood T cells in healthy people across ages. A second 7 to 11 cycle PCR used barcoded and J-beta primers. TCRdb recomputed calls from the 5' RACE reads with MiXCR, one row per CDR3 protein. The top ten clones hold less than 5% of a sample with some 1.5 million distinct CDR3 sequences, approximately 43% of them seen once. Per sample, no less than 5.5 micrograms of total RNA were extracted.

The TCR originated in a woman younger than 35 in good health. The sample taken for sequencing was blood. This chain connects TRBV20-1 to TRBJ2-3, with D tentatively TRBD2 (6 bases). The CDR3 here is CSALRPGVGDTQYF. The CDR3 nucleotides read TGCAGTGCCCTTCGACCGGGAGTTGGAGATACGCAGTATTTT.